This T cell receptor (beta chain) was captured in a study of vaccination and CD4 T cells after COVID-19. Study background: About ten convalescent cases were mild and one was severe, and all had been SARS-CoV-2 positive by nasal swab PCR. Each post-COVID sample was drawn after diagnosis, and the median interval was approximately 100 days (range 35 to 161).

Only a few counts were recorded for this clonotype. Its cognate antigen is unknown. The treatment denotes: roughly ten-day PBMC culture with coronavirus spike peptide pools or control peptides (ViraFEST assay). CDR1 and CDR2 from the germline V gene are MRHNA and SNTAGT. The V and J ends lost 2 bases and 4 bases respectively, with 8 bases between them. The CDR3 runs to 13 residues. The Oncomine TCR Beta short-read assay sequenced DNA from cultured CD4+ T cells. TCRdb reprocessed the PCR reads with MiXCR, giving one entry per CDR3 protein. Counted here are roughly 20,000 distinct CDR3 sequences, about 43% occurring once; the ten biggest clones make up less than 3%.

This sequence joins TRBV6-4 and TRBJ1-1, with D perhaps TRBD1 (5 bases). The receptor's source is a human donor who had recovered from COVID-19. Sequencing was performed on CD4+ T cells from blood, cultured in vitro, taken after SARS-CoV-2 vaccination. CDR3 residues: CASSDQGSTEAFF. The CDR3 DNA sequence: TGTGCCAGCAGTGACCAGGGAAGCACTGAAGCTTTCTTT.